Each of the 13 T cell receptor beta chains below was sequenced from the same sample in a study of T-cell reconstitution after alpha-beta-depleted transplantation in children. Unique molecular identifiers were incorporated into the prepared TCRbeta library. From the PCR reads, TCRdb called clonotypes with MiXCR, one entry per CDR3 protein. The sample yields around 380,000 distinct CDR3 sequences, roughly 11% seen once. The sample was PBMCs from the stem cell graft donor, taken from the stem cell graft. These TCRs come from a human donor who donated a stem cell graft to a child with acute myeloid leukemia.

The chain links TRBV20-1 to TRBJ2-7; D unresolved. The germline V gene encodes CDR1 DFQATT and CDR2 SNEGSKA (reference sequence). The CDR3 contains 14 residues. V lost 0 bases to trimming and J lost 0 bases, with 9 bases between them. CDR3 bases: TGCAGTGCTAGAGAGGCGGCGAGCTCCTACGAGCAGTACGTC. As protein: CSAREAASSYEQYV.

This clonotype was counted only a few times. This chain joins TRBV7-2 and TRBJ1-5; D is uncertain. Trimming shortened V by 4 bases and J by 2 bases, and 15 bases separated the two germline ends. Looked up from germline, CDR1 is SGHTA and CDR2 is FQGNSA. The length of the CDR3 is 16 residues. For the CDR3, the DNA is TGTGCCAGCAGCTACCTGGTTAGGGAAGGCAATCAGCCCCAGCATTTT. It is translated as CASSYLVREGNQPQHF.

The chain links TRBV5-1 to TRBJ2-3, with 9 bases aligning to TRBD1. The junction had 6 bases not matched to a gene; V was cut back by 5 bases and J by 2 bases. From germline, CDR1 is SGHRS and CDR2 YFSETQ. This CDR3 is 15 amino acids long. The CDR3 DNA is TGCGCCAGCAGTTTACAGGGGGCAAACACAGATACGCAGTATTTT. It specifies CASSLQGANTDTQYF.

The CDR3 DNA reads TGCGCCAGCAGTCGGGCAGACACAGATACGCAGTATTTT. Translation: CASSRADTDTQYF. The J gene is TRBJ2-3, the V gene TRBV5-1; D remains unclear. Germline V CDR1 and CDR2: SGHRS, YFSETQ. The CDR3 covers 13 residues. Trimming cost V 5 bases and J 2 bases, with 9 bases left between them.

The chain combines TRBV29-1 with TRBJ2-5; 7 nucleotides align to TRBD1. The CDR3 has 14 residues. The trim removed 1 base at V and 6 bases at J, leaving 8 bases unmatched. CDR1 is SQVTM, CDR2 ANQGSEA, per germline. CDR3 in DNA: TGCAGCGTTGAAGGTCCGGACAGGTTGAAGACCCAGTACTTC. Protein: CSVEGPDRLKTQYF.

This clonotype was detected a few times. One junction end disagrees with the germline gene, perhaps due to a read error. The V call is TRBV20-1, the J call TRBJ1-1, with a possible D match to TRBD1 (6 bases). Looked up from germline, CDR1 is DFQATT and CDR2 is SNEGSKA (reference sequence). There are 15 residues in the CDR3. The CDR3 DNA is TGCAGTGCCGCCCGGGCGGGGGCCGGGGGTACTGAAGCCTTCTTT. Translating gives CSAARAGAGGTEAFF.

The chain carries TRBV6-6 and TRBJ1-1; D unresolved. The V gene's germline CDR1 is MNHNY and CDR2 SVGAGI (reference sequence). CDR3 length: 13 residues. The V end was cut by 2 bases, the J end by 0 bases, with 4 bases between. CDR3 protein: CASSYNMNTEAFF. In DNA form, the CDR3 reads TGTGCCAGCAGTTACAACATGAACACTGAAGCTTTCTTT.

This clonotype was seen a handful of times. The genes are TRBV20-1 and TRBJ2-1; TRBD2 matches at 9 bases. V dropped 1 base and J dropped 2; count of bases not matched to a gene: 9. The CDR3 has 17 amino acids. Germline V gene sequence: CDR1 DFQATT, CDR2 SNEGSKA (reference sequence). For the CDR3, the DNA is TGCAGTGCTAGAGGGCCCAGCGGGAGGCCCACCTACAATGAGCAGTTCTTC. Translation: CSARGPSGRPTYNEQFF.

This clonotype was seen repeatedly, ten times or more. The chain is built from TRBV20-1 and TRBJ2-2; perhaps TRBD2 as D (6 bases). This CDR3 is built from 15 residues. Germline lookup yields CDR1 DFQATT and CDR2 SNEGSKA (reference sequence). Between the trimmed V and J ends, which lost 1 base and 0 bases, there was a span of 9 bases. The chain's CDR3 is CSARGDFPNTGELFF. The CDR3 nucleotides read TGCAGTGCTAGAGGGGACTTCCCGAACACCGGGGAGCTGTTTTTT.

The V call is TRBV6-2 or TRBV6-3, the J call TRBJ2-7, with TRBD1 as a possible D gene (6 bases). The CDR3 sequence is 12 residues long. Germline V gene data show CDR1 as MNHEY and CDR2 as SVGEGT. V lost 5 bases and J 5 bases, leaving 10 bases between the germline ends. The CDR3 bases are TGTGCCAGCAGTGCCGAGGGGGACGAGCAGTACGTC. Translated: CASSAEGDEQYV.

This clonotype was recorded at least ten times. The CDR3 region has the DNA TGCAGTGCCCCCAACAGCCTTTCCAAAAACATTCAGTACTTC. Translating gives CSAPNSLSKNIQYF. The V gene is TRBV20-1, the J gene TRBJ2-4; D is unresolved. Germline CDR1 reads DFQATT; CDR2 reads SNEGSKA (reference sequence). The V end was cut by 6 bases, the J end by 2 bases, with 14 bases between. CDR3 length equals 14 residues.

The chain joins TRBV5-1 to TRBJ2-2, with D maybe TRBD1 (6 bases). CDR1 is SGHRS and CDR2 is YFSETQ in the germline V gene. Trimming stripped 2 bases from V and 1 base from J, with 12 bases between. CDR3 length equals 16 residues. This CDR3 is CASSLGNRENTGELFF. CDR3 nucleotides: TGCGCCAGCAGCTTAGGAAACAGGGAGAACACCGGGGAGCTGTTTTTT.

The genes are TRBV10-3 and TRBJ1-1; D call uncertain. Germline-derived CDR1 and CDR2 are ENHRY and SYGVKD. The CDR3 spans 14 residues. V was trimmed by 4 bases and J by 1 base, leaving 10 bases between them. The CDR3: CAISAQTQNTEAFF. In nucleotides, the CDR3 is TGTGCCATCAGTGCCCAGACCCAGAACACTGAAGCTTTCTTT.